The 23 T cell receptor beta chains below come from one sample, sequenced in a study of blood T cells in healthy people across ages. The use of a sample-barcoded 5' primer and a J-beta primer mix characterized a second PCR of about 7 to 12 cycles. TCRdb passed the 5' RACE reads through MiXCR, listing each CDR3 protein once. The data show approximately 600,000 distinct CDR3 sequences, roughly three fifths seen once. The sequencing input was blood. The receptors stem from a man in his fifties or sixties in good health.

This clonotype was detected a few times. The chain carries TRBV6-5 and TRBJ2-5; perhaps TRBD2 as D (5 bases). The CDR3 is 14 residues long. Germline V gene data show CDR1 as MNHEY and CDR2 as SVGAGI. Trimming removed 5 bases at V and 0 bases at J, with 10 bases between. Here the CDR3 DNA reads TGTGCCAGCAGTCCTCGGGAAGACCAAGAGACCCAGTACTTC. Translated: CASSPREDQETQYF.

This chain joins TRBV5-1 and TRBJ2-7, with 9 bases fitting TRBD2. The CDR3 is made up of 15 amino acids. V lost 2 bases, J lost 7 bases, and 10 bases stayed unmatched. Germline CDR1 SGHRS, CDR2 YFSETQ. The CDR3 nucleotides read TGCGCCAGCAGCTTTGGGCTAGCGGGGTTCAATGAGCAGTACTTC. As protein: CASSFGLAGFNEQYF.

Note on this clonotype: The junction departs from the called germline gene at one end, perhaps through a read error. V gene TRBV7-2 combines with J gene TRBJ2-3; tentatively, D is TRBD2 (7 bases). Germline assignment: CDR1 SGHTA and CDR2 FQGNSA. The length of the CDR3 is 17 residues. CDR3 in amino acids: CASSDARARGLADAQYF. CDR3 coding DNA: TGTGCCAGCAGCGATGCTCGGGCGCGGGGGCTCGCAGATGCGCAGTATTTT. Full variable domain (outside the CDR3, taken from reference TRBV7-2 and TRBJ2-3): GAGVSQSPSNKVTEKGKDVELRCDPISGHTALYWYRQSLGQGLEFLIYFQGNSAPDKSGLPSDRFSAERTGGSVSTLTIQRTQQEDSAVYLCASSDARARGLADAQYFGPGTRLTVL.

The CDR3: CAIRTSALSYEQYF. The CDR3 DNA follows: TGTGCCATCAGGACGTCAGCACTCTCCTACGAGCAGTACTTC. The chain recombines TRBV10-3 with TRBJ2-7, with D unclear. The germline CDR1 and CDR2 sequences are ENHRY and SYGVKD. The CDR3 is 14 amino acids. V dropped 6 bases and J dropped 0 bases, with 12 bases sitting between them.

V gene TRBV5-1 combines with J gene TRBJ1-4, with a weak D call TRBD1 (5 bases). Germline CDR1 and CDR2: SGHRS and YFSETQ. Trimming pared 4 bases from V and 4 bases from J, leaving 17 bases between. The CDR3 extends over 16 amino acids. The CDR3 loop is CASSPEGGDGNEKLFF. The CDR3 bases are TGCGCCAGCAGCCCCGAAGGTGGGGACGGTAATGAAAAACTGTTTTTT. Together with reference TRBV5-1 and TRBJ1-4, the CDR3 gives the full variable domain: KAGVTQTPRYLIKTRGQQVTLSCSPISGHRSVSWYQQTPGQGLQFLFEYFSETQRNKGNFPGRFSGRQFSNSRSEMNVSTLELGDSALYLCASSPEGGDGNEKLFFGSGTQLSVL.

The chain links TRBV6-6 to TRBJ2-3; D is uncertain. CDR1 is MNHNY and CDR2 is SVGAGI in the germline V gene (reference sequence). V was pared by 6 bases and J by 8 bases, with 12 bases between. This CDR3 is 12 amino acids long. CDR3 region: CASSASPGTQYF. The CDR3 DNA sequence: TGTGCCAGCAGCGCTTCGCCAGGTACGCAGTATTTT.

The chain recombines TRBV2 with TRBJ1-1; D might be TRBD1 (5 bases). Trimming left V 7 bases short and J 1 base short, with 13 bases between. Looked up from germline, CDR1 is SNHLY and CDR2 is FYNNEI. The CDR3 extends over 14 amino acids. The DNA for the CDR3 is TGTGCCAGCAATTCAGGGTGGGGGAACACTGAAGCTTTCTTT. This sequence encodes CASNSGWGNTEAFF.

This clonotype turned up a few times. The gene calls are TRBV5-5 and TRBJ1-1, with a weak D call TRBD1 (5 bases). Germline values: CDR1 SGHKS, CDR2 YYEKEE (reference sequence). The CDR3 sequence is 12 residues long. Trimming stripped 3 bases from V and 7 bases from J, with 10 bases between. The CDR3 DNA sequence: TGTGCCAGCAGCTCCGACAGACTTGAAGCTTTCTTT. It specifies CASSSDRLEAFF. The whole variable domain, remainder taken from reference TRBV5-5 and TRBJ1-1, is DAGVTQSPTHLIKTRGQQVTLRCSPISGHKSVSWYQQVLGQGPQFIFQYYEKEERGRGNFPDRFSARQFPNYSSELNVNALLLGDSALYLCASSSDRLEAFFGQGTRLTVV.

This chain connects TRBV7-2 to TRBJ1-2, with 10 bases that match TRBD1. The CDR3 contains 13 residues. Trimming removed 5 bases from V and 5 bases from J; junction bases left unmatched: 2. Germline V CDR1 and CDR2: SGHTA, FQGNSA. CDR3 protein: CASSRQGAYGYTF. CDR3 nucleotide sequence: TGTGCCAGCAGCCGACAGGGGGCGTATGGCTACACCTTC. Using reference TRBV7-2 and TRBJ1-2 for the parts outside the CDR3, the full variable domain is GAGVSQSPSNKVTEKGKDVELRCDPISGHTALYWYRQSLGQGLEFLIYFQGNSAPDKSGLPSDRFSAERTGGSVSTLTIQRTQQEDSAVYLCASSRQGAYGYTFGSGTRLTVV.

The DNA for the CDR3 is TGTGCCAGCAGCTTAATTACGGACGCCGAGCAGTACTTC. Its protein is CASSLITDAEQYF. This chain joins TRBV7-9 and TRBJ2-5; D ambiguous. Gene TRBJ2-7 matches the end of the DNA better, so the J call may be wrong. The CDR3 is 13 amino acids. From germline, CDR1 is SEHNR and CDR2 FQNEAQ (reference sequence).

Worth noting for this clonotype: One end of the junction is discordant with germline, which a read error may explain. The chain employs TRBV28 and TRBJ1-2; TRBD1 is a possible D gene (5 bases). Germline assignment: CDR1 MDHEN and CDR2 SYDVKM. The CDR3 contains 13 residues. The CDR3 is CASSRGADYGHTF. The CDR3 DNA reads TGTGCCAGCAGCCGAGGGGCAGACTATGGCCACACCTTC.

The J gene is TRBJ2-1, the V gene TRBV6-6; TRBD1 aligns across 8 bases. Germline CDR1 MNHNY, CDR2 SVGAGI (reference sequence). This CDR3 comprises 15 residues. The J segment lost 10 bases and the V segment lost 4 bases, leaving 12 bases of the junction unmatched. CDR3 bases: TGTGCCAGCAGTTCCCCGGGACAGGCTTTCTACGAGCAGTTCTTC. It encodes CASSSPGQAFYEQFF.

The J gene is TRBJ2-7, the V gene TRBV7-9; 9 bases are shared with TRBD1. CDR1 and CDR2 from the germline V gene are SEHNR and FQNEAQ (reference sequence). J lost 2 bases, V lost 5 bases, and 10 bases had no gene match. CDR3 length equals 16 residues. CDR3 in DNA: TGTGCCAGCAGCCCCGGCTTCGGACAGGGGACCTACGAGCAGTACTTC. It translates to CASSPGFGQGTYEQYF.

J is TRBJ2-7 and V is TRBV7-9; 7 nucleotides align to TRBD1. Germline V lookup: CDR1 SEHNR, CDR2 FQNEAQ (reference sequence). V lost 4 bases, J lost 2 bases, and 5 bases stayed unmatched. The CDR3 is made up of 14 amino acids. Here the CDR3 DNA reads TGTGCCAGCAGCTCAACAGGGGCCGCCTACGAGCAGTACTTC. Translated, it gives CASSSTGAAYEQYF.

This chain joins TRBV12-3 or TRBV12-4 and TRBJ2-4, with 8 nucleotides matching TRBD1. The J call may not be correct, given that the DNA end is closer to TRBJ2-7. The CDR3 loop spans 16 amino acids. This chain's CDR3 is CASSLKLWTGFYEQYF. CDR3 nucleotides: TGTGCCAGCAGTTTAAAGTTGTGGACAGGGTTTTACGAGCAGTACTTC.

This chain links TRBV18 with TRBJ2-5; D is ambiguous. The V gene's germline CDR1 is KGHSH and CDR2 LQKENI. Trimming removed 3 bases from V and 2 bases from J, with 7 bases in between. The CDR3 runs to 13 residues. CDR3 region: CASSPAPQETQYF. DNA of the CDR3: TGTGCCAGCTCACCGGCGCCTCAAGAGACCCAGTACTTC.

The table lists this clonotype with a few counts. The genes are TRBV3-1 and TRBJ2-1; the match to TRBD2 covers 7 bases. The CDR3 spans 17 residues. Germline-derived CDR1 and CDR2 are LGHDT and YNNKEL (reference sequence). V shed 1 base, J shed 7 bases, and the junction held 13 bases outside the gene matches. The CDR3 nucleotides read TGTGCCAGCAGCCAAGGCCACGGGGGGACGAGAGGAAATGAGCAGTTCTTC. Its translation is CASSQGHGGTRGNEQFF.

This clonotype has only a few counts. The rearrangement joins TRBV5-1 to TRBJ2-1, with D unclear. Germline CDR1 is SGHRS and CDR2 is YFSETQ. Trimming took off 5 bases at V and 6 bases at J, with 15 bases between the two ends. This CDR3 has 14 amino acids. The CDR3 loop reads CASRISPVSNEQFF. In nucleotides, the CDR3 is TGCGCCAGCAGGATTAGTCCGGTATCCAATGAGCAGTTCTTC.

The chain links TRBV10-3 to TRBJ2-2, with D maybe TRBD2 (6 bases). The length of the CDR3 is 15 residues. V was cut by 4 bases and J by 4 bases, with 13 bases left in between. CDR1 is ENHRY, CDR2 SYGVKD, per germline. Here the CDR3 DNA reads TGTGCCATCAGTGGTAGCGGCGAGGGCACCGGGGAGCTGTTTTTT. As protein: CAISGSGEGTGELFF.

This sequence joins TRBV4-1 and TRBJ2-5, with D perhaps matching TRBD2 (5 bases). Germline CDR1 and CDR2: MGHRA and YSYEKL. Deletions cut 2 bases from V and 5 bases from J, with 9 bases between. This CDR3 comprises 13 residues. CDR3 sequence: CASSQLIAETQYF. As DNA, the CDR3 is TGCGCCAGCAGCCAACTAATAGCGGAGACCCAGTACTTC.

The chain joins TRBV27 to TRBJ1-2; D is uncertain. V gave up 5 bases and J gave up 3 bases, with 13 bases separating them. Per germline, CDR1 MNHEY and CDR2 SMNVEV (reference sequence). The CDR3 covers 14 residues. This CDR3 reads CASSPRWTDYGYTF. CDR3 coding DNA: TGTGCCAGCAGTCCTCGATGGACCGACTATGGCTACACCTTC.

This rearrangement joins TRBV29-1 to TRBJ2-3, with 8 bases that match TRBD2. J gave up 6 bases and V 4 bases, and 9 bases lay outside the gene matches. CDR3 size: 14 residues. Germline values: CDR1 SQVTM, CDR2 ANQGSEA. This CDR3 is CSVGLAGLRDTQYF. CDR3 bases: TGCAGCGTTGGTCTAGCGGGTTTGAGGGATACGCAGTATTTT.

DNA of the CDR3: TGTGCCAGCAGTTTCCGGGACAGGGGTGGCGAGCAGTACTTC. Protein sequence: CASSFRDRGGEQYF. This sequence joins TRBV27 and TRBJ2-4; the match to TRBD1 covers 10 bases. The J call is uncertain, as TRBJ2-7 better fits the DNA end. This CDR3 has 14 amino acids. Germline V gene data show CDR1 as MNHEY and CDR2 as SMNVEV (reference sequence).